Detailed here is one TCR beta chain. Many counts were recorded for this clonotype. It has no known antigen specificity. Base qualities are missing; no much larger clone stands one base away. From the cysteine up to the phenylalanine, the CDR3 has a length of 12 residues. Solely the CDR3 DNA is kept, with 36 bases framed from the first base. V is shortened by 6 bases, J by 8 bases, and the region joining them spans 8 bases. Looking up the germline V gene yields CDR1 LGHNA and CDR2 YSLEER. Blood RNA was extracted from unsorted whole blood using TRIzol reagent, and germline DNA was obtained with the DNeasy Blood & Tissue kit. At the time of sampling, the patients were treatment-naive and had chronic HBV infection. Around 3.6 milliliters of peripheral blood were collected into K2EDTA tubes before surgery. The sample comes from a study of tumor-infiltrating lymphocytes in primary liver carcinoma (dated by TCRdb to the late 2010s). Some background on the complete study: Between late 2015 and March 2016, about 5 patients in China with histopathologically diagnosed primary liver carcinoma had surgical resection. Roughly 3.65 to 8 million productive TCRbeta reads were obtained per sample, and no significant difference in read depth was found between tissue types. A total of roughly 35 specimens from 5 patients went through TCRbeta repertoire sequencing, namely 25 tumor regions, 5 adjacent noncancerous liver tissues and 5 peripheral blood samples. Repertoires from technical replicates were highly reproducible, with mean shared-clone rates about 0.91 and correlation coefficients above 0.95. TCRbeta repertoire sequencing, expression microarrays and whole-exome sequencing were combined in the study across five regions of each liver tumor, with adjacent normal tissue and blood also included. The five patients had tumors of stage T1-T3 N0M0, with maximum diameters ranging from roughly 4.2 to 10 cm. The five patients, three men and two women aged 30 to 69 years, had hepatocellular carcinoma (four) or combined HCC and intrahepatic cholangiocarcinoma (one).

Starting from approximately 0.5 ug total RNA, TCRbeta-specific cDNA was produced by reverse transcription with a constant-region primer and ProtoScript II reverse transcriptase. Three nested multiplex PCR rounds, following a slightly modified ARM-PCR procedure, were used to build the TCRbeta libraries. The first two PCR rounds used multiplex TRBV1-TRBV30 forward primers with a Cbeta reverse primer, each for about 10 cycles. Sample barcodes and Illumina adapters were attached in a final 25-cycle PCR using Deep VentR polymerase. Before sequencing, amplicons between 200 and 500 bp were purified from gel using a QIAquick gel extraction kit. An Illumina HiSeq 2500 was used to sequence the TCRbeta amplicons with 250-bp paired-end reads. On the study's bioinformatics: Reads were quality-trimmed with Trimmomatic v0.33, and paired reads were merged with FLASH v1.2.11 to recover full CDR3 sequences. V, D and J germline segments were assigned to the rearranged TCRbeta sequences by MiGEC v1.2.1b. Clonotype statistics and Shannon-Wiener diversity indices were computed with VDJtools v1.0.0. To cut down on sampling bias, every analysis after diversity analysis relied on just the 250 most abundant clonotypes from each sample. TCRdb ran its own pipeline on the public reads, namely fastp trimming at Q25 and MiXCR clone calling, and kept in-frame beta chains. Duplicate CDR3 protein sequences are folded into a single record with the most common DNA and genes. The V and J calls follow TCRdb's processing rather than the paper's. Within this sample are about 320,000 distinct CDR3 sequences, with 60% to 80% of them counted one time only. The ten biggest clones cover 9% to 10% of the sample.

What the research found in general, with its limitations: Because sequencing covered only the TCR beta chain and unpaired alpha chains were not captured, true repertoire diversity is likely underestimated. Compared with blood, tumors had a significantly larger share of the repertoire taken up by the top 250 clones (p = 0.039). Because the samples were bulk and unsorted, CD4+ and CD8+ T cell repertoires could not be compared. Repertoire overlap was found to be higher between tumor regions (mean approximately 35%) than between tumor-adjacent (about 17%) or tumor-blood (around 15%) pairs, consistent with antigen-driven expansion. With just four or five patients in the study, the authors point out that the findings should be validated in a larger study.

Rearrangement joined TRBV4-3 to TRBJ1-6; the D gene cannot be resolved reliably. This clonotype was sampled from a man aged 35 to 55 with primary liver carcinoma and hepatitis B virus infection. Source material: peripheral blood. DNA sequence: TGCGCCAGCAGTTACCGGGATTCACCCCTCCACTTT. This gives the protein CASSYRDSPLHF.